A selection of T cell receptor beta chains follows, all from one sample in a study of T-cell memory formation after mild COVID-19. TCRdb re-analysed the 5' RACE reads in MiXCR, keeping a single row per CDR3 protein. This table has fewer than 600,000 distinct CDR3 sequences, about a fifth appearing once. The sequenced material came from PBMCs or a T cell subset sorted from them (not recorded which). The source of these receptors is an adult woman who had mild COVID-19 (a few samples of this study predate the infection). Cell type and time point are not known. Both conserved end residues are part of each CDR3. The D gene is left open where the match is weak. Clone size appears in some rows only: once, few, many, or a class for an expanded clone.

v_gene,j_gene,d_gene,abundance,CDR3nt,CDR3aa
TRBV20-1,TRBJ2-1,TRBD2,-,TGCAGTGCTAGAGATCGGGCGGGGGAAAGGAATGAGCAGTTCTTC,CSARDRAGERNEQFF
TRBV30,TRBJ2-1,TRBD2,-,TGTGCCTGGAGTCCGATCGGCGGGAGCTCCTACAATGAGCAGTTCTTC,CAWSPIGGSSYNEQFF
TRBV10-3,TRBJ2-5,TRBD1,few,TGTGCCATCAGTGAACCGGGACAGGGATTTCGAGAGACCCAGTACTTC,CAISEPGQGFRETQYF
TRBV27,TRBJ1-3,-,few,TGTGCCAGCAGTTTAAGGCAGGGGAAAGGAAACACCATATATTTT,CASSLRQGKGNTIYF
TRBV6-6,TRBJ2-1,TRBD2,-,TGTGCCAGCAGTTACTCTAGCGGGAGGGCCACGGGAAATGAGCAGTTCTTC,CASSYSSGRATGNEQFF
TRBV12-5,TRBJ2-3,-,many,TGTGCTAGTGGGACAAATTCCAGGGCGCCTAGCACAGATACGCAGTATTTT,CASGTNSRAPSTDTQYF
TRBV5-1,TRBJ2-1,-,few,TGCGCCAGCAGCTTGGTGCCTCGGGACCTGTACAATGAGCAGTTCTTC,CASSLVPRDLYNEQFF
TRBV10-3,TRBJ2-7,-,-,TGTGCCATCAGTGAGGGGGTAACCTACGAGCAGTACTTC,CAISEGVTYEQYF
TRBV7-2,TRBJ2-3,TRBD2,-,TGTGCCAGCAGCAGACTAGCGGGGGGGCAGGGCACAGATACGCAGTATTTT,CASSRLAGGQGTDTQYF
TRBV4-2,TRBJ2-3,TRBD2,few,TGTGCCAGCAGCCAAGATTGGGGGGGAACAGATACGCAGTATTTT,CASSQDWGGTDTQYF
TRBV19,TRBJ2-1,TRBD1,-,TGTGCCAGTAGTAGCTGGGGTGGGACAGGAGGTAATGAGCAGTTCTTC,CASSSWGGTGGNEQFF
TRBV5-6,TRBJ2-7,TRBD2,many,TGTGCCAGCAGCCGGGAGAGACGGGAGGACGAGCAGTACTTC,CASSRERREDEQYF
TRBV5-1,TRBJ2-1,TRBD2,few,TGCGCCAGCAGCATGGCCGGGACTAGCGGAATCGGTGAGCAGTTCTTC,CASSMAGTSGIGEQFF
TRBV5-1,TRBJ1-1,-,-,TGCGCCAGCAGCTCGCCACTCGAGGGCACTGAAGCTTTCTTT,CASSSPLEGTEAFF
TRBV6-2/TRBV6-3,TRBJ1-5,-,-,TGTGCCAGCGAAGACCTCCAGGGGAATCAGCCCCAGCATTTT,CASEDLQGNQPQHF
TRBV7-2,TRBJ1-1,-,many,TGTGCCAGCAGCCGGGGGGCGCCGACTGAAGCTTTCTTT,CASSRGAPTEAFF
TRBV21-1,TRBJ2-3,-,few,TGTGCCAGCAGCAAAGAACCAGGGGGACACACAGATACGCAGTATTTT,CASSKEPGGHTDTQYF
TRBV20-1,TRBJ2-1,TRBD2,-,TGCAGTGCTAGATCCTCGGGAGGAGGGGCCTACAATGAGCAGTTCTTC,CSARSSGGGAYNEQFF
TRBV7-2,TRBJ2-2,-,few,TGTGCCAGCAGCTTAAGGGGAGAGGACACCGGGGAGCTGTTTTTT,CASSLRGEDTGELFF
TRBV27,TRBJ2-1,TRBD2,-,TGTGCCAGCAGTTCCCCCGAACTAGCGGGTACACCCCATGAGCAGTTCTTC,CASSSPELAGTPHEQFF
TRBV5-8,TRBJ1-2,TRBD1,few,TGTGCCAGCAGCCGGTCTCTACAGGGGAACTATGGCTACACCTTC,CASSRSLQGNYGYTF
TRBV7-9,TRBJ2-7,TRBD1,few,TGTGCCAGCAGCTCAAGGGACAGATTGTACGAGCAGTACTTC,CASSSRDRLYEQYF
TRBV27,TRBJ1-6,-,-,TGTGCCAGCAGTTTTTTGGGAGTTGATTCACCCCTCCACTTT,CASSFLGVDSPLHF
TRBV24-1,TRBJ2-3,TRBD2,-,TGTGCCACCAGTGGTCGGGGTAGCGGGAGCTATACGCAGTATTTT,CATSGRGSGSYTQYF
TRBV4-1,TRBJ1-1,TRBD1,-,TGCGCCAGCAGCCAAATCCCGGGACAGGGGTTCATGAACACTGAAGCTTTCTTT,CASSQIPGQGFMNTEAFF
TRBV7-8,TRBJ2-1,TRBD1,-,TGTGCCAGCAGCTCTCCCGGGGGGACAGGGAAGGGGTACAATGAGCAGTTCTTC,CASSSPGGTGKGYNEQFF
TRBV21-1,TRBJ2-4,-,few,TGTGCCAGCAGCAGGGACAGGGAGTTTATTCAGTACTTC,CASSRDREFIQYF
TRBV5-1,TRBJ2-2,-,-,TGCGCCAGCAGGACGGGGGAGGCCACCGGGGAGCTGTTTTTT,CASRTGEATGELFF
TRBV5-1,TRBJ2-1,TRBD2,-,TGCGCCAGCAGCTCCTCTAGCGGGGGGTCCTACAATGAGCAGTTCTTC,CASSSSSGGSYNEQFF